This T cell receptor (beta chain) was retrieved from a study of T cell changes during pregnancy in multiple sclerosis (dated by TCRdb to between 2018 and 2020). Study-wide context: The study looked at changes in the T cell repertoire across pregnancy in women with multiple sclerosis.

Spanning cysteine to phenylalanine, the CDR3 consists of 14 amino acids. CDR3 DNA is the only sequence kept; it has 42 bases, read in frame from the first base. CDR1 and CDR2, per the germline V gene (reference sequence), are MNHEY and SMNVEV. The germline V and J ends show losses of 0 bases and 4 bases respectively, and no gene match explains 2 bases of the junction. The library relied on the immunoSEQ multiplex PCR assay. As stored in TCRdb, this immuneACCESS dataset retains in-frame rearrangements with V and J assigned. A fraction of the clones does not appear; measured against another copy, unresolved V genes explain less than half of the discrepancy, and the remainder lacks a known reason. This sample is represented by 40,000 to 55,000 clones; approximately 89% of them were singletons. The biggest ten clones account for 2.5% to 3% of the sample. As concerns this clone: This receptor's antigen is unknown. No quality values exist for individual bases; no much larger clone is one base distant.

The material was CD8+ T cells from peripheral blood mononuclear cells, obtained in the second trimester of pregnancy. This chain joins TRBV27 to TRBJ1-1; TRBD1 lines up with 7 middle nucleotides. This clonotype originated in a female donor with multiple sclerosis, enrolled in a pregnancy study. The sequenced DNA is TGTGCCAGCAGTTTATCCGCAGGGGGCACTGAAGCTTTCTTT. Its product reads: CASSLSAGGTEAFF.